This TCR beta chain appears in the sequencing data of a study of blood T cells in healthy people across ages. Study as a whole: Template-switching capture recovered about one barcoded beta molecule per two T cells. Broader study findings: Diversity estimates from one million T cells were considered underestimates. While age rose, TCR beta diversity per million T cells dropped in a roughly linear way.

Trimming removed 4 bases at V and 9 bases at J, with 18 bases between. The CDR3 covers 13 residues. Looked up from germline, CDR1 is SQVTM and CDR2 is ANQGSEA. Healthy Russian Caucasian donors spanned ages about 6 to 100 years. Comments on this clonotype: Its antigen remains unknown.

Using a J-beta primer mix together with a sample-barcoded 5' primer, a second PCR was run for roughly 7 to 11 cycles. TCRdb processed the 5' RACE reads anew with MiXCR; each CDR3 protein has one entry. This table has 1.5 million to 2 million distinct CDR3 sequences, about 30% appearing once. The chain uses TRBV29-1 and TRBJ2-5, with D tentatively TRBD2 (5 bases). This TCR was sampled from a woman aged 25 to 39 in good health. What was sequenced was blood. For the CDR3, the DNA is TGCAGCGTTGCCCGGGGTCCCCCCAACCCCCAGTACTTC. Its protein is CSVARGPPNPQYF.